Below, 23 T cell receptor beta chains from the same sample are listed, as sequenced in a study of blood T cells in healthy people across ages (dated by TCRdb to about 2015). Library preparation used 5' RACE. The sequencer was an Illumina HiSeq 2500. A second 7 to 11 cycle PCR used a sample-barcoded 5' primer and a J-beta primer mix. Using fastp trimming at Q25 and MiXCR clonotype assembly, TCRdb reanalyzed the public sequencing data and kept in-frame beta chains. Each record represents a unique CDR3 protein, reported with the most common genes and DNA among its rows. Within this sample are about 1 million distinct CDR3 sequences, with 35% to 55% of them counted one time only. The biggest ten clones account for approximately 17% of the sample. Sequencing was carried out using blood. The receptors were sampled from a woman aged 55-75 years in good health.

The chain joins TRBV3-1 to TRBJ2-1; 11 positions agree with TRBD2. With V trimmed by 4 bases and J by 6 bases, 5 bases remained unmatched. In germline, CDR1 is LGHDT, CDR2 YNNKEL (reference sequence). The CDR3 spans 15 residues. The CDR3 bases are TGTGCCAGCAGCCCACTAGCGGGAGTGTTCAATGAGCAGTTCTTC. This codes for CASSPLAGVFNEQFF.

This sequence joins TRBV3-1 and TRBJ2-5; 15 bases line up with TRBD2. Losses at the gene ends were 9 bases for V and 11 bases for J; bases not matched to a gene: 10. The CDR3 is 14 residues long. Germline V CDR1 and CDR2: LGHDT, YNNKEL (reference sequence). CDR3 region: CASTGTSGRNEQYF. CDR3 sequence (DNA): TGTGCCAGTACCGGGACTAGCGGGAGGAATGAGCAGTACTTC.

This clonotype showed up just a few times. This sequence joins TRBV28 and TRBJ2-5, with 7 positions matching TRBD1. There are 13 residues in the CDR3. CDR1 is MDHEN and CDR2 is SYDVKM in the germline V gene. Unmatched junction bases numbered 3, after V lost 5 bases and J lost 3 bases. The CDR3 sequence is CASSIGTEETQYF. In nucleotides, the CDR3 is TGTGCCAGCAGTATCGGGACAGAAGAGACCCAGTACTTC. The full variable domain, with the rest looked up from reference TRBV28 and TRBJ2-5, is DVKVTQSSRYLVKRTGEKVFLECVQDMDHENMFWYRQDPGLGLRLIYFSYDVKMKEKGDIPEGYSVSREKKERFSLILESASTNQTSMYLCASSIGTEETQYFGPGTRLLVL.

This chain connects TRBV11-2 to TRBJ2-4; no clear D gene. The J call may be incorrect, as the DNA end agrees better with TRBJ2-7. The length of the CDR3 is 15 residues. From germline, CDR1 is SGHAT and CDR2 FQNNGV. CDR3 sequence (DNA): TGTGCCAGCAGCTTAGAAGGTTCCTACTCCTACGAGCAGTACTTC. Residues: CASSLEGSYSYEQYF.

This chain joins TRBV27 and TRBJ2-1; D tentatively fits TRBD1 or TRBD2 (6 bases each). The CDR3 length is 16 residues. CDR1 and CDR2 (germline): MNHEY, SMNVEV (reference sequence). Trimming took 4 bases from V and 3 from J, leaving 16 bases between them. CDR3 sequence: CASSYLQGAGYNEQFF. In nucleotides, the CDR3 is TGTGCCAGCAGTTACCTACAGGGAGCGGGCTACAATGAGCAGTTCTTC.

CDR3: CSARDRVVGMGGETQYF. The CDR3 DNA is TGCAGTGCTAGAGATCGGGTGGTCGGGATGGGGGGAGAGACCCAGTACTTC. V and J are TRBV20-1 and TRBJ2-5, with D tentatively TRBD2 (6 bases). Germline values: CDR1 DFQATT, CDR2 SNEGSKA (reference sequence). The germline V and J ends were trimmed by 0 bases and 4 bases, with 21 bases remaining between them. CDR3 length equals 17 residues.

CDR3 in DNA: TGTGCCAGCAGCGTCACGGGACTAGCGGGAGATGAGCAGTTCTTC. This codes for CASSVTGLAGDEQFF. V usage is TRBV9 and J usage is TRBJ2-1, with 14 nucleotides matching TRBD2. From germline, CDR1 is SGDLS and CDR2 YYNGEE. V shed 2 bases, J shed 8 bases, and the junction held 3 bases outside the gene matches. The CDR3 extends over 15 amino acids.

This clonotype has only a few counts. The V and J genes are TRBV7-2 and TRBJ1-5; perhaps TRBD1 as D (5 bases). Germline V gene lookup returns CDR1 SGHTA and CDR2 FQGNSA. The CDR3 covers 15 residues. Trimming removed 5 bases from V and 5 bases from J, with 16 bases in between. CDR3 nucleotide sequence: TGTGCCAGCAGCACGGGGACGGATTCCGATCAGCCCCAGCATTTT. Residues: CASSTGTDSDQPQHF.

This clonotype was picked up a small number of times. The chain carries TRBV7-9 and TRBJ2-3; 15 bases line up with TRBD2. Per germline, CDR1 SEHNR and CDR2 FQNEAQ (reference sequence). CDR3 size: 16 residues. Germline trimming cut 4 bases from V and 13 bases from J; bases unmatched to any gene: 12. Here the CDR3 DNA reads TGTGCCAGCAGCTCAGATGGGACTAGCGGGAGGCCGTCAAAGTATTTT. This encodes CASSSDGTSGRPSKYF.

This clonotype has at least ten counts. The chain links TRBV10-3 to TRBJ2-5; D may be TRBD2 (7 bases). The V end lost 8 bases, the J end lost 4 bases, and 11 bases lay between the germline ends. This CDR3 is 12 amino acids long. Germline CDR1 ENHRY, CDR2 SYGVKD. In DNA, the CDR3 is TGTGCCATCGGGGGGGGCCTAGAGACCCAGTACTTC. Its protein product is CAIGGGLETQYF.

This chain joins TRBV7-2 and TRBJ2-7; no clear D. V was shortened by 5 bases and J by 0 bases, with 17 bases between the two germline ends. Looked up from germline, CDR1 is SGHTA and CDR2 is FQGNSA. This CDR3 contains 16 residues. The CDR3 sequence: CASSLDGRWPSYEQYF. DNA of the CDR3: TGTGCCAGCAGCCTCGATGGTCGGTGGCCCTCCTACGAGCAGTACTTC.

This chain joins TRBV29-1 and TRBJ1-2; 7 nucleotides match TRBD1. J gave up 7 bases and V 3 bases, and 5 bases lay outside the gene matches. CDR3 length equals 12 residues. Germline CDR1 and CDR2: SQVTM and ANQGSEA. CDR3 bases: TGCAGCGTTGACGGAGGGGGCGGTGGCTACACCTTC. It specifies CSVDGGGGGYTF.

This clonotype was seen many times. The chain couples TRBV11-1 to TRBJ2-7; tentatively, D is TRBD2 (5 bases). This CDR3 region has 13 residues. V was clipped by 5 bases and J by 1 base, with 9 bases between them. Germline V gene data show CDR1 as SGHAT and CDR2 as FQDESV (reference sequence). The CDR3 sequence: CASSGPGSYEQYF. CDR3 bases: TGTGCCAGCAGCGGTCCGGGATCCTACGAGCAGTACTTC.

A remark on this clonotype: The junction and the germline gene differ at one end; a read error may be behind it. This sequence joins TRBV29-1 and TRBJ2-3; D gene uncertain. The CDR3 sequence is 12 residues long. CDR1 is SQVTM and CDR2 is ANQGSEA in the germline V gene. CDR3 in DNA: TGCAGCGACCGTCGGACCGGAGATGCGCAGTATTTT. Translating it yields CSDRRTGDAQYF.

Only a few counts were recorded for this clonotype. J is TRBJ2-1 and V is TRBV11-2, with D perhaps given as TRBD1 or TRBD2 (5 bases each). CDR1 is SGHAT, CDR2 FQNNGV, per germline. The V and J ends lost 6 bases and 2 bases respectively, with 14 bases between them. This CDR3 contains 15 residues. The CDR3 coding sequence is TGTGCCAGCAGACTCTCCGGGACGGCCTACAATGAGCAGTTCTTC. It encodes CASRLSGTAYNEQFF.

This clonotype showed up many times. The chain carries TRBV12-3 or TRBV12-4 and TRBJ1-2; D uncertain. V was shortened by 3 bases and J by 8 bases, with 16 bases between the two germline ends. CDR3 length: 14 residues. The chain's CDR3 is CASSFSPAVEGYTF. DNA for the CDR3: TGTGCCAGCAGTTTCTCCCCGGCAGTTGAGGGCTACACCTTC.

This clonotype was detected a few times. The V and J genes are TRBV10-3 and TRBJ1-1; tentatively, D is TRBD1 (5 bases). Germline lookup yields CDR1 ENHRY and CDR2 SYGVKD. Between the trimmed V and J ends, which lost 6 bases and 0 bases, there was a span of 11 bases. The CDR3 runs to 14 residues. CDR3 nucleotide sequence: TGTGCCATCAGGGAGACGGGGCTGAACACTGAAGCTTTCTTT. Encoded protein: CAIRETGLNTEAFF.

The chain recombines TRBV20-1 with TRBJ2-5, with 8 bases aligning to TRBD2. Germline loops: CDR1 DFQATT, CDR2 SNEGSKA (reference sequence). V trimming: 6 bases; J trimming: 1 base; junction bases outside the gene matches: 10. This CDR3 contains 15 residues. The CDR3 spells CSAPRGGGLQETQYF. The CDR3 DNA sequence: TGCAGTGCCCCGAGGGGCGGGGGGCTCCAAGAGACCCAGTACTTC.

This rearrangement joins TRBV4-2 to TRBJ2-7; D is perhaps TRBD2 (6 bases). Germline V gives CDR1 LGHNA, CDR2 YNFKEQ. The CDR3 loop spans 16 amino acids. Deletions cut 0 bases from V and 0 bases from J, with 12 bases between. The CDR3 sequence is CASSQDGRGLSYEQYF. In DNA form, the CDR3 reads TGTGCCAGCAGCCAAGATGGGCGGGGTCTCTCCTACGAGCAGTACTTC.

This clonotype was seen more than once but under ten times. The CDR3: CASSSFLAGDNSEQFF. In nucleotides, the CDR3 is TGTGCCAGCAGTTCATTCTTGGCGGGAGATAATAGTGAGCAGTTCTTC. The chain combines TRBV12-3 or TRBV12-4 with TRBJ2-1, with 7 bases identical to TRBD2. Germline trimming cut 4 bases from V and 9 bases from J; bases unmatched to any gene: 15. The length of the CDR3 is 16 residues.

This chain uses TRBV7-2 with TRBJ2-7; a weak D match, TRBD1 (6 bases). CDR3 length equals 16 residues. V lost 4 bases and J lost 2, with 18 bases in between. Germline values: CDR1 SGHTA, CDR2 FQGNSA. The CDR3 nucleotides read TGTGCCAGCAGCTCCCATCTGCCAACAGGGCCCTACGAGCAGTACTTC. It encodes CASSSHLPTGPYEQYF.

The gene calls are TRBV7-6 and TRBJ2-1; 15 bases map to TRBD2. Germline CDR1 and CDR2: SGHVS and FNYEAQ. The length of the CDR3 is 17 residues. V shed 5 bases, J shed 5 bases, and the junction held 7 bases outside the gene matches. The CDR3 reads CASSLGTSGRWNNEQFF. DNA of the CDR3: TGTGCCAGCAGCCTGGGGACTAGCGGGAGGTGGAACAATGAGCAGTTCTTC.

The CDR3 spells CSAAGTRMNEQFF. The CDR3 DNA is TGCAGTGCAGCCGGGACTAGGATGAATGAGCAGTTCTTC. The V and J genes are TRBV20-1 and TRBJ2-1; 8 bases fit TRBD2. There are 13 residues in the CDR3. V lost 6 bases, J lost 7 bases, and 8 bases stayed unmatched. The germline gives CDR1 DFQATT, CDR2 SNEGSKA (reference sequence).